The 29 T cell receptor beta chains below were found in one sample sequenced in a study of blood T cell repertoires in COVID-19. TCRdb's table, derived via immunoSEQ multiplex PCR, lists solely in-frame clones and lacks some. The table shows approximately 250,000 clones, with about 87% occurring only once. Material: PBMCs or T cells enriched from blood (not recorded which). Source of these receptors: a middle-aged woman with acute COVID-19.

The V and J genes are TRBV5-1 and TRBJ1-3; D perhaps matches TRBD1 (5 bases). The CDR3 covers 16 residues. V lost 1 base, J lost 1 base, and 12 bases lay in between. The germline CDR1 and CDR2 sequences are SGHRS and YFSETQ. Here the CDR3 reads CASSLWGLASGNTIYF. CDR3 nucleotides: TGCGCCAGCAGCTTGTGGGGCCTCGCTTCTGGAAACACCATATATTTT.

This chain connects TRBV28 to TRBJ2-7; TRBD1 matches at 7 bases. This CDR3 spans 13 amino acids. Germline lookup yields CDR1 MDHEN and CDR2 SYDVKM. Losses at the gene ends were 4 bases for V and 3 bases for J; bases not matched to a gene: 3. The CDR3 is CASSSTGVYEQYV. The DNA for the CDR3 is TGTGCCAGCAGTTCCACAGGGGTCTACGAGCAGTACGTC.

The CDR3 reads CASSFRLAGDFNEQFF. For the CDR3, the DNA is TGCGCCAGCAGCTTCCGACTAGCGGGAGATTTCAATGAGCAGTTCTTC. The J gene is TRBJ2-1, the V gene TRBV4-3, with 12 bases aligning to TRBD2. This CDR3 has 16 amino acids. Germline loops: CDR1 LGHNA, CDR2 YSLEER. V shed 5 bases and J 6 bases; nucleotides not matched to a gene: 8.

Note on this clone: Other DNA sequences of this sample code for an identical CDR3. This sequence joins TRBV2 and TRBJ1-6; TRBD1 is a possible D gene (5 bases). Trimming removed 2 bases at V and 3 bases at J, with 8 bases between. Germline values: CDR1 SNHLY, CDR2 FYNNEI. This CDR3 has 15 amino acids. CDR3 loop: CASSESGDYNSPLHF. The CDR3 DNA reads TGTGCCAGCAGTGAATCGGGGGACTATAATTCACCCCTCCACTTT.

V usage is TRBV6-1 and J usage is TRBJ1-3; no reliable D call. Trimming took off 0 bases at V and 0 bases at J, with 9 bases between the two ends. The CDR3 sequence is 16 residues long. Germline CDR1 MNHNS, CDR2 SASEGT. CDR3 region: CASSEALAVSGNTIYF. The CDR3 DNA reads as TGTGCCAGCAGTGAAGCTCTAGCGGTCTCTGGAAACACCATATATTTT.

This clone appeared a few times. The chain recombines TRBV9 with TRBJ2-1; 10 nucleotides agree with TRBD2. CDR1 SGDLS and CDR2 YYNGEE come from the germline V gene. CDR3 size: 17 residues. The ends lost 1 base at V and 6 bases at J; junction bases unmatched: 10. CDR3 in DNA: TGTGCCAGCAGCGTAAGCGGGAGGGCCGACGGTGGCAATGAGCAGTTCTTC. Amino acids: CASSVSGRADGGNEQFF.

The J gene is TRBJ2-1, the V gene TRBV5-1; 8 nucleotides line up with TRBD1. Germline V gene sequence: CDR1 SGHRS, CDR2 YFSETQ. The CDR3 sequence is 16 residues long. V trimming: 4 bases; J trimming: 0 bases; junction bases outside the gene matches: 6. The chain's CDR3 is CASSGGQEPSYNEQFF. The CDR3 bases are TGCGCCAGCAGCGGGGGACAGGAACCCTCCTACAATGAGCAGTTCTTC.

The genes are TRBV10-1 and TRBJ2-3, with D possibly TRBD1 on 5 matching bases. Per germline, CDR1 WNHNN and CDR2 SYGVQD (reference sequence). V was trimmed by 2 bases and J by 7 bases, leaving 7 bases between them. The CDR3 runs 12 residues. Here the CDR3 reads CASSEGANTQYF. The CDR3 DNA is TGCGCCAGCAGTGAGGGGGCTAATACGCAGTATTTT.

The rearrangement links TRBV7-9 to TRBJ1-2, with TRBD1 matching over 7 bases. In germline, CDR1 is SEHNR, CDR2 FQNEAQ (reference sequence). The CDR3 covers 14 residues. After removal of 5 bases from V and 6 bases from J, the junction contained 9 bases not matched to a gene. CDR3 loop: CASSRQGPGDGYTF. CDR3 DNA: TGTGCCAGCAGCAGACAGGGCCCAGGTGATGGCTACACCTTC.

The CDR3 region is CASSASGSFHEQFF. In nucleotides, the CDR3 is TGTGCCAGCAGCGCTAGCGGGAGTTTCCATGAGCAGTTCTTC. The J gene is TRBJ2-1, the V gene TRBV9, with 10 positions matching TRBD2. Unmatched junction bases numbered 5, after V lost 3 bases and J lost 8 bases. Per the germline V gene, CDR1 is SGDLS and CDR2 is YYNGEE. CDR3 size: 14 residues.

The chain couples TRBV6-5 to TRBJ1-2; possible D gene TRBD1, 6 bases. Germline V CDR1 and CDR2: MNHEY, SVGAGI. The germline V and J ends were trimmed by 6 bases and 6 bases, with 14 bases remaining between them. This CDR3 is 13 amino acids long. CDR3 DNA sequence: TGTGCCAGCAGGGTCAACAGGGAAGATGGCTACACCTTC. This encodes CASRVNREDGYTF.

This clone was observed a few times. V usage is TRBV6-4 and J usage is TRBJ2-2, with D possibly being TRBD2 (5 bases). The CDR3 has 14 amino acids. The germline V and J ends were trimmed by 2 bases and 4 bases, with 8 bases remaining between them. The germline V gene encodes CDR1 MRHNA and CDR2 SNTAGT. The DNA for the CDR3 is TGTGCCAGCAGTGACAGGGCGGGCACCGGGGAGCTGTTTTTT. Translating gives CASSDRAGTGELFF.

The chain is built from TRBV7-9 and TRBJ2-3, with 8 bases fitting TRBD2. There are 16 residues in the CDR3. The V gene end was trimmed by 5 bases and the J gene end by 4 bases; junction bases not matched to a gene: 11. Germline CDR1 and CDR2: SEHNR and FQNEAQ (reference sequence). In DNA, the CDR3 is TGTGCCAGCAGCCCCCCCAGCGGGAGTTCCGCAGATACGCAGTATTTT. This encodes CASSPPSGSSADTQYF.

The chain uses TRBV3-1 (or the pseudogene TRBV3-2) and TRBJ2-3, with TRBD2 identical over 12 bases. The CDR3 has 17 amino acids. Germline CDR1 is LGHDT and CDR2 is YNNKEL (reference sequence). With 5 bases clipped from V and 6 bases from J, the junction kept 12 bases outside the gene matches. The CDR3 bases are TGTGCCAGCAGCACCCGACTAGCGGGAGTATTAACCGATACGCAGTATTTT. The encoded protein is CASSTRLAGVLTDTQYF.

The chain employs TRBV10-2 and TRBJ2-3; maybe TRBD2 (5 bases). The length of the CDR3 is 16 residues. Germline values: CDR1 WSHSY, CDR2 SAAADI. Deletions cut 5 bases from V and 2 bases from J, with 17 bases between. As DNA, the CDR3 is TGCGCCAGCAGTAGGATGCGCTTTAGCGCCACAGATACGCAGTATTTT. Encoded protein: CASSRMRFSATDTQYF.

The rearrangement uses TRBV7-8 and TRBJ1-4, with D uncertain. The V end was cut by 7 bases, the J end by 5 bases, with 14 bases between. Germline V CDR1 and CDR2: SGHVS, FQNEAQ. CDR3 length equals 14 residues. The CDR3 sequence: CASTSTQANEKLFF. Here the CDR3 DNA reads TGTGCCAGCACCTCAACTCAGGCGAATGAAAAACTGTTTTTT.

The chain employs TRBV7-9 and TRBJ2-2; the D gene is possibly TRBD2 (5 bases). The CDR3 is 15 amino acids. Germline V gene sequence: CDR1 SEHNR, CDR2 FQNEAQ (reference sequence). Deletions cut 2 bases from V and 4 bases from J, with 11 bases between. CDR3 loop: CASSLISAPTGELFF. CDR3 in DNA: TGTGCCAGCAGCTTAATTAGCGCACCCACCGGGGAGCTGTTTTTT.

The chain combines TRBV7-8 with TRBJ2-7; 7 nucleotides agree with TRBD2. There are 15 residues in the CDR3. With 2 bases clipped from V and 2 bases from J, the junction kept 6 bases outside the gene matches. Germline V gene lookup returns CDR1 SGHVS and CDR2 FQNEAQ. The CDR3 reads CASSLPPSGPYEQYF. CDR3 DNA: TGTGCCAGCAGCTTACCGCCTAGCGGTCCCTACGAGCAGTACTTC.

This sequence joins TRBV28 and TRBJ1-2; perhaps TRBD1 as D (6 bases). Germline V gene sequence: CDR1 MDHEN, CDR2 SYDVKM. The CDR3 sequence is 15 residues long. The V end was cut by 8 bases, the J end by 4 bases, with 20 bases between. CDR3 DNA: TGTGCCAGCGCAACCCCAGGGGACCGGGCCTATGGCTACACCTTC. The encoded protein is CASATPGDRAYGYTF.

The chain carries TRBV4-3 and TRBJ1-5; D may be TRBD1 (6 bases). CDR1 is LGHNA and CDR2 is YSLEER in the germline V gene. V lost 0 bases, J lost 6 bases, and 9 bases lay in between. This CDR3 contains 14 residues. The DNA of the CDR3 is TGCGCCAGCAGCCAAGACAGGGGTATTCAGCCCCAGCATTTT. Translating it yields CASSQDRGIQPQHF.

This chain joins TRBV5-1 and TRBJ2-2; 8 positions match TRBD2. Trimming at V came to 1 base and at J to 9 bases, leaving 5 bases not matched to a gene. This CDR3 is built from 14 residues. Germline CDR1 and CDR2: SGHRS and YFSETQ. CDR3 loop: CASSLLSGSRELFF. The CDR3 bases are TGCGCCAGCAGCTTGTTAAGCGGGAGCCGGGAGCTGTTTTTT.

The chain employs TRBV28 and TRBJ1-5; possibly TRBD1 for D (6 bases). The CDR3 runs 15 residues. Germline CDR1 MDHEN, CDR2 SYDVKM. Trimming cost V 2 bases and J 7 bases, with 15 bases left between them. CDR3 sequence: CASSLHRDKWQPQHF. CDR3 coding DNA: TGTGCCAGCAGTTTACACCGGGACAAATGGCAGCCCCAGCATTTT.

J is TRBJ2-7 and V is TRBV7-9; TRBD1 might be the D (7 bases). Germline lookup yields CDR1 SEHNR and CDR2 FQNEAQ (reference sequence). This CDR3 region has 14 residues. CDR3 in amino acids: CASSLYSPGGFWNV. CDR3 nucleotides: TGTGCCAGCAGCTTATACTCTCCAGGGGGGTTTTGGAACGTC.

Only one count was recorded for this clone. The V call is TRBV5-1, the J call TRBJ2-5; 9 bases line up with TRBD1. CDR1 and CDR2 from the germline V gene are SGHRS and YFSETQ. J was trimmed by 5 bases and V by 7 bases; bases with no gene match: 6. The CDR3 spans 13 residues. DNA of the CDR3: TGCGCCAGCCGACGGACAGGGGCTGAGACCCAGTACTTC. Encoded protein: CASRRTGAETQYF.

The chain is built from TRBV19 and TRBJ2-7; 8 bases are shared with TRBD1. V dropped 5 bases and J dropped 3; count of bases not matched to a gene: 9. The germline CDR1 and CDR2 sequences are LNHDA and SQIVND (reference sequence). This CDR3 is built from 15 residues. The CDR3 region has the DNA TGTGCCAGTAGTGTACCGGGACAGGTTTTCTACGAGCAGTACTTC. It specifies CASSVPGQVFYEQYF.

The gene calls are TRBV7-8 and TRBJ2-1; no firm D call. V lost 8 bases and J 8 bases, leaving 19 bases between the germline ends. Looked up from germline, CDR1 is SGHVS and CDR2 is FQNEAQ. The CDR3 is 14 amino acids. The CDR3, as DNA: TGTGCCAGCGCCCTGCGGTCCTCAGCAGATGAGCAGTTCTTC. Translating gives CASALRSSADEQFF.

The rearrangement links TRBV9 to TRBJ2-5; possible D gene TRBD2, 6 bases. The CDR3 spans 15 residues. Germline values: CDR1 SGDLS, CDR2 YYNGEE. V shed 1 base and J shed 2 bases, with 12 bases lying between them. The CDR3 loop reads CASSVIPGGQETQYF. The CDR3 bases are TGTGCCAGCAGCGTAATTCCCGGGGGTCAAGAGACCCAGTACTTC.

This clone was seen only once. The chain employs TRBV7-9 and TRBJ2-3; the match to TRBD2 covers 8 bases. The CDR3 length is 16 residues. In germline, CDR1 is SEHNR, CDR2 FQNEAQ (reference sequence). V lost 5 bases and J lost 5; bases outside the gene matches: 12. The chain's CDR3 is CASSAIIGLAGDTQYF. The DNA of the CDR3 is TGTGCCAGCAGCGCAATTATAGGGCTAGCGGGAGATACGCAGTATTTT.

This clone was seen once. The chain recombines TRBV18 with TRBJ2-2; TRBD1 agrees at 8 bases. There are 15 residues in the CDR3. CDR1 and CDR2 (germline): KGHSH, LQKENI. With V trimmed by 6 bases and J by 6 bases, 9 bases remained unmatched. Here the CDR3 reads CASSQGARSAGELFF. In nucleotides, the CDR3 is TGTGCCAGCTCCCAGGGGGCTCGGTCCGCCGGGGAGCTGTTTTTT.